The 19 T cell receptor beta chains listed next were all sequenced from one sample in a study of human T cells and chemical hapten exposure. Time point specified: patch test 3, about 24 weeks after DPC sensitization. Treatment specified: therapeutic diphenylcyclopropenone sensitization with weekly scalp DPC. TCRdb fed the RACE reads into MiXCR, producing one record per CDR3 protein. Of some 180,000 distinct CDR3 sequences in the sample, 20% to 25% are singletons; the top ten hold roughly 2.4%. The input for sequencing was whole blood, taken in connection with sensitization to the hapten diphenylcyclopropenone (DPC). The receptors shown here come from a woman in her forties with alopecia areata. Some clones in this sample may be carry-over from other donors' samples.

V gene TRBV6-2 or TRBV6-3 combines with J gene TRBJ2-1; 9 positions agree with TRBD2. The J segment lost 8 bases and the V segment lost 2 bases, leaving 10 bases of the junction unmatched. Germline CDR1 and CDR2: MNHEY and SVGEGT. The CDR3 runs 16 residues. CDR3 loop: CASSYGPGTSRDEQFF. In nucleotides, the CDR3 is TGTGCCAGCAGTTACGGGCCCGGGACTAGCAGGGATGAGCAGTTCTTC.

There are a few counts of this clonotype. The chain carries TRBV29-1 and TRBJ2-3; D unclear. Trimming cost V 4 bases and J 4 bases, with 12 bases left between them. The CDR3 loop spans 13 amino acids. Germline CDR1 reads SQVTM; CDR2 reads ANQGSEA. CDR3 sequence: CSVANSNADTQYF. CDR3 nucleotides: TGCAGCGTTGCCAATAGTAATGCAGATACGCAGTATTTT.

The sample holds a few counts of this clonotype. This chain joins TRBV10-3 and TRBJ2-1; D unresolved. The V end was cut by 3 bases, the J end by 3 bases, with 9 bases between. The CDR3 sequence is 14 residues long. In germline, CDR1 is ENHRY, CDR2 SYGVKD. The chain's CDR3 is CAISDPSLYNEQFF. The CDR3 bases are TGTGCCATCAGTGACCCCTCACTCTACAATGAGCAGTTCTTC.

The V call is TRBV20-1, the J call TRBJ2-1; no clear D. This CDR3 has 12 residues. Per the germline V gene, CDR1 is DFQATT and CDR2 is SNEGSKA (reference sequence). Trimming cost V 5 bases and J 8 bases, with 13 bases left between them. This CDR3 reads CSADTIPDEQFF. The CDR3 DNA follows: TGCAGTGCTGACACTATTCCAGATGAGCAGTTCTTC.

CDR3 DNA sequence: TGTGCCAGCAGCGTAGGGGCAGGGCCACCTCACTACGAGCAGTACTTC. Its protein product is CASSVGAGPPHYEQYF. The V call is TRBV9, the J call TRBJ2-7; D is possibly TRBD1 (5 bases). V was pared by 0 bases and J by 3 bases, with 16 bases between. The CDR3 spans 16 residues. The germline V gene has CDR1 SGDLS and CDR2 YYNGEE.

This clonotype turned up a few times. The chain carries TRBV9 and TRBJ2-7, with D tentatively TRBD1 or TRBD2 (7 bases each). Germline assignment: CDR1 SGDLS and CDR2 YYNGEE. This CDR3 is 15 amino acids long. V dropped 4 bases and J dropped 2 bases, with 16 bases sitting between them. CDR3 bases: TGTGCCAGCAGCCTGGGGGGGACAGCCACCTACGAGCAGTACTTC. Translation: CASSLGGTATYEQYF.

The sample holds a few counts of this clonotype. The V call is TRBV7-2, the J call TRBJ2-5; D may match TRBD1 or TRBD2 (6 bases each). Per germline, CDR1 SGHTA and CDR2 FQGNSA. The CDR3 contains 14 residues. Trimming removed 3 bases from V and 4 bases from J, with 12 bases in between. The DNA for the CDR3 is TGTGCCAGCAGCTTTGGGGGGCGGGGAGAGACCCAGTACTTC. Encoded protein: CASSFGGRGETQYF.

V usage is TRBV24-1 and J usage is TRBJ2-3; D could derive from TRBD1 or TRBD2 (5 bases each). Germline CDR1 reads KGHDR; CDR2 reads SFDVKD. CDR3 length equals 15 residues. The ends were cut back, 5 bases at V and 4 bases at J, with 15 bases in the middle. The CDR3: CATSAGYEGPDTQYF. In nucleotides, the CDR3 is TGTGCCACCAGTGCGGGCTATGAGGGGCCAGATACGCAGTATTTT.

J is TRBJ2-1 and V is TRBV5-1, with TRBD2 identical over 11 bases. V was clipped by 4 bases and J by 4 bases; unmatched bases: 10. The germline gives CDR1 SGHRS, CDR2 YFSETQ. This CDR3 region has 17 residues. Here the CDR3 reads CASSTSGRLAGYNEQFF. The CDR3 DNA follows: TGCGCCAGCAGCACGTCTGGTCGACTAGCGGGGTACAATGAGCAGTTCTTC.

This clonotype was seen repeatedly, ten times or more. The V gene is TRBV11-2, the J gene TRBJ2-1, with D unresolved. Trimming shortened V by 3 bases and J by 12 bases, and 15 bases separated the two germline ends. Germline V lookup: CDR1 SGHAT, CDR2 FQNNGV. The CDR3 is 13 residues long. CDR3 protein: CASSLDVFGAQFF. As DNA, the CDR3 is TGTGCCAGCAGCTTGGATGTATTTGGCGCGCAGTTCTTC.

This clonotype occurred a few times. Here the CDR3 reads CASSFQGGTDTQYF. Written as DNA, the CDR3 is TGTGCCAGCAGTTTTCAGGGAGGAACAGATACGCAGTATTTT. V is TRBV7-9 and J is TRBJ2-3; possible D gene TRBD2, 6 bases. Germline lookup yields CDR1 SEHNR and CDR2 FQNEAQ (reference sequence). Trimming removed 6 bases at V and 3 bases at J, with 13 bases between. The CDR3 consists of 14 residues.

This clonotype turned up a few times. The chain links TRBV7-2 to TRBJ2-7; D ambiguous. The CDR3 covers 13 residues. V shed 5 bases and J shed 7 bases, with 15 bases lying between them. Germline CDR1 is SGHTA and CDR2 is FQGNSA. CDR3 loop: CASSLNWSGEQYF. CDR3 coding DNA: TGTGCCAGCAGCCTCAACTGGTCTGGGGAGCAGTACTTC.

The V gene is TRBV28, the J gene TRBJ2-7; 9 bases are a match to TRBD1. The germline V gene has CDR1 MDHEN and CDR2 SYDVKM. This CDR3 contains 14 residues. Trimming at V came to 5 bases and at J to 2 bases, leaving 4 bases not matched to a gene. The CDR3 DNA sequence: TGTGCCAGCAGTCAACAGGGGGCCGCCTACGAGCAGTACTTC. Protein: CASSQQGAAYEQYF.

The chain has TRBV27 and TRBJ2-5; TRBD2 is a possible D gene (5 bases). The CDR3 contains 16 residues. V lost 0 bases to trimming and J lost 0 bases, with 11 bases between them. CDR1 and CDR2 (germline): MNHEY, SMNVEV (reference sequence). The CDR3 DNA sequence: TGTGCCAGCAGTTTATCGAGGGCCCTCAACCAAGAGACCCAGTACTTC. It encodes CASSLSRALNQETQYF.

The chain has TRBV19 and TRBJ2-1; the match to TRBD2 covers 8 bases. Germline V gene lookup returns CDR1 LNHDA and CDR2 SQIVND (reference sequence). Losses at the gene ends were 4 bases for V and 7 bases for J; bases not matched to a gene: 15. The CDR3 spans 17 residues. This CDR3 reads CASSTGFFSGIDNEQFF. CDR3 sequence (DNA): TGTGCCAGTAGTACCGGATTCTTTAGCGGGATCGATAATGAGCAGTTCTTC. Combining the CDR3 with reference TRBV19 and TRBJ2-1 gives the whole variable domain DGGITQSPKYLFRKEGQNVTLSCEQNLNHDAMYWYRQDPGQGLRLIYYSQIVNDFQKGDIAEGYSVSREKKESFPLTVTSAQKNPTAFYLCASSTGFFSGIDNEQFFGPGTRLTVL.

The chain joins TRBV6-5 to TRBJ2-1; tentatively, D is TRBD1 or TRBD2 (5 bases each). The CDR3 spans 15 residues. V was cut by 3 bases and J by 10 bases, with 19 bases left in between. Germline-derived CDR1 and CDR2 are MNHEY and SVGAGI. CDR3: CASSYTFGGPKEQFF. CDR3 DNA: TGTGCCAGCAGTTATACGTTTGGGGGTCCCAAGGAGCAGTTCTTC.

This chain connects TRBV4-3 to TRBJ2-6; maybe TRBD1 (6 bases). This CDR3 has 16 amino acids. Trimming took 4 bases from V and 5 from J, leaving 15 bases between them. Germline-derived CDR1 and CDR2 are LGHNA and YSLEER. The DNA of the CDR3 is TGCGCCAGCAGCCGCACCCTTGGGGACAGGGCCAACGTCCTGACTTTC. The encoded protein is CASSRTLGDRANVLTF.

This clonotype showed up many times. V gene TRBV27 combines with J gene TRBJ2-7; 7 bases map to TRBD1. The J segment lost 1 base and the V segment lost 3 bases, leaving 0 bases of the junction unmatched. Germline lookup yields CDR1 MNHEY and CDR2 SMNVEV (reference sequence). The CDR3 covers 13 residues. The CDR3 region is CASSLTGSYEQYF. The CDR3 DNA follows: TGTGCCAGCAGTTTGACAGGGTCCTACGAGCAGTACTTC.

This clonotype has more than one count but fewer than ten. The gene calls are TRBV27 and TRBJ1-4; 8 bases agree with TRBD1. This CDR3 contains 20 residues. With 4 bases clipped from V and 2 bases from J, the junction kept 18 bases outside the gene matches. Per the germline V gene, CDR1 is MNHEY and CDR2 is SMNVEV (reference sequence). This CDR3 reads CASSSTYLLGTGGTNEKLFF. DNA of the CDR3: TGTGCCAGCAGTTCCACTTATCTCCTCGGTACAGGGGGGACTAATGAAAAACTGTTTTTT.